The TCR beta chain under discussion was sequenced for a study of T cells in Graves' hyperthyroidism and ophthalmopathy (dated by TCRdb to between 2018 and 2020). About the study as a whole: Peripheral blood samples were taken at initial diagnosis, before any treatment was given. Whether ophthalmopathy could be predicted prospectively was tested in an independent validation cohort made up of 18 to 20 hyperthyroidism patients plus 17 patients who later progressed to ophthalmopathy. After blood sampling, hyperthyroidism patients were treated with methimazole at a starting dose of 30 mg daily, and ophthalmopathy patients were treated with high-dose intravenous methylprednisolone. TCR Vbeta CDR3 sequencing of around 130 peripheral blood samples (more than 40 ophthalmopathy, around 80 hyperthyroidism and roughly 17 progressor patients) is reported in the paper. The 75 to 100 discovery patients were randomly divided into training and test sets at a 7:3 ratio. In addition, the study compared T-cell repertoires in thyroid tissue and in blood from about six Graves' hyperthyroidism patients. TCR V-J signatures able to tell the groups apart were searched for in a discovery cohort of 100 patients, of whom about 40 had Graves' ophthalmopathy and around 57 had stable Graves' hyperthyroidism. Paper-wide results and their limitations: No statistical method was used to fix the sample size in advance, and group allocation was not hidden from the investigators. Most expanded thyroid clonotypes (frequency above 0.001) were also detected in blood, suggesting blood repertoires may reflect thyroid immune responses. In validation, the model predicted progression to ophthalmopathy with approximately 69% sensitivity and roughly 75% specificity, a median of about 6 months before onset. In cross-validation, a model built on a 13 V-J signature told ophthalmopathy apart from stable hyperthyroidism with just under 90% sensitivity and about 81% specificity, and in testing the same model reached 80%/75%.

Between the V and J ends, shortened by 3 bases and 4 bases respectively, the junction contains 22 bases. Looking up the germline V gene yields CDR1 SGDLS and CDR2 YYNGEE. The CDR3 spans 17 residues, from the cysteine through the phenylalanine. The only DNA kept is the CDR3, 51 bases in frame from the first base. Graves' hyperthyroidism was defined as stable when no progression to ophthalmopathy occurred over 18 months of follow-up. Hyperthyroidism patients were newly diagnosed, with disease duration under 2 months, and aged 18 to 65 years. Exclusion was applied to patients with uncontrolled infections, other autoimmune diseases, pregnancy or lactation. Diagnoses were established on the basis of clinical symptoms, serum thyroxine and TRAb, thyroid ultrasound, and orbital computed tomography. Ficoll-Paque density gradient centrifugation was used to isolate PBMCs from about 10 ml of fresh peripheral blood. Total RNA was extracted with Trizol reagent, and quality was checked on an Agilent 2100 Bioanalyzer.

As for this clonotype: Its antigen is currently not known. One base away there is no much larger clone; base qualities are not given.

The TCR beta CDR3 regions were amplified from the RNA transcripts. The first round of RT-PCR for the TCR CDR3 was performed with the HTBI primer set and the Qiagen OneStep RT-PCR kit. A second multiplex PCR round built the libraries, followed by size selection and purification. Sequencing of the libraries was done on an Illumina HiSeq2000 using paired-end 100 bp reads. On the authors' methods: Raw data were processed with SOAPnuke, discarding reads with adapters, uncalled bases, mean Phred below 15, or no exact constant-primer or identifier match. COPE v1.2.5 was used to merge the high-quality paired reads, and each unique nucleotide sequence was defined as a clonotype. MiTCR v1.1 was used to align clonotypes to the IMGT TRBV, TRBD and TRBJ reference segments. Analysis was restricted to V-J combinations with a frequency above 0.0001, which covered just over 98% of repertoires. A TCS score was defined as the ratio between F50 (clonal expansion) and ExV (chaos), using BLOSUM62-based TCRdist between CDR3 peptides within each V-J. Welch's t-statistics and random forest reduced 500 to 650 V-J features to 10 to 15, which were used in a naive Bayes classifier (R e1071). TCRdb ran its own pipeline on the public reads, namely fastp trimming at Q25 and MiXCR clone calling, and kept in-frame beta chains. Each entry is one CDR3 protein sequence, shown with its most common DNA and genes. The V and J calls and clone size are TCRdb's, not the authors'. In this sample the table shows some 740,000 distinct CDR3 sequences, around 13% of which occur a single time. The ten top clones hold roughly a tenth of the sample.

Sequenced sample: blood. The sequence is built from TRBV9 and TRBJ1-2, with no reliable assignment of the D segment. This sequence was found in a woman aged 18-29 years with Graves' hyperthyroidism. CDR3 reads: CASSAAPRTAEVYGYTF. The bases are TGTGCCAGCAGCGCCGCCCCCCGCACAGCGGAGGTCTATGGCTACACCTTC.